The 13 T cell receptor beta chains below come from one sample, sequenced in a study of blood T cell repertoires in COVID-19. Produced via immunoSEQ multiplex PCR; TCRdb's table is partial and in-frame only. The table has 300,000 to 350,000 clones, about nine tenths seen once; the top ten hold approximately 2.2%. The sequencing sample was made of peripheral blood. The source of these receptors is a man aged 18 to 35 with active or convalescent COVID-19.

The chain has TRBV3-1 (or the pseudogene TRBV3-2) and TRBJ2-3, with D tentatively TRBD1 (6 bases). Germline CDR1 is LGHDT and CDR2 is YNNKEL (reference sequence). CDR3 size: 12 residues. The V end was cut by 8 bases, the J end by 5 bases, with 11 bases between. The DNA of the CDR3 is TGTGCCAGCCGGATAGGGGGAGATACGCAGTATTTT. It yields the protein CASRIGGDTQYF.

The CDR3, as DNA: TGTGCCAGCAGCGCCTATCGACTAGCGGGGGGGAGAGATACGCAGTATTTT. Its translation: CASSAYRLAGGRDTQYF. The chain links TRBV7-8 to TRBJ2-3; 14 bases match TRBD2. V lost 5 bases to trimming and J lost 5 bases; unmatched junction nucleotides: 9. The CDR3 consists of 17 residues. CDR1 is SGHVS, CDR2 FQNEAQ, per germline.

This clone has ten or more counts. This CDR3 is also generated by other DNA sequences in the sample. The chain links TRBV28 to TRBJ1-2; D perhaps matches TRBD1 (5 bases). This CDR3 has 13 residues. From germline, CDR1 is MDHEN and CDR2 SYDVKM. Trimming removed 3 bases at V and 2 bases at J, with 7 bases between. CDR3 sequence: CASSFPGNYGYTF. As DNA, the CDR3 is TGTGCCAGCAGTTTTCCAGGGAACTATGGCTACACCTTC.

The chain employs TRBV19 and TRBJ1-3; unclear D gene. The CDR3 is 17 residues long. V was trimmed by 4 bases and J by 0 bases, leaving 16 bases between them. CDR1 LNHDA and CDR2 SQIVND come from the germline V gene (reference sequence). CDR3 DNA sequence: TGTGCCAGTAGTACGGCGGCGGGCTCTAGCTCTGGAAACACCATATATTTT. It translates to CASSTAAGSSSGNTIYF.

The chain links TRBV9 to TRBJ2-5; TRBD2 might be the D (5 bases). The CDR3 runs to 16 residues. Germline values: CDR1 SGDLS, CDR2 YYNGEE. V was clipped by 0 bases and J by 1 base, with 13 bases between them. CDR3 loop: CASSVEALGGQETQYF. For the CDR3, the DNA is TGTGCCAGCAGCGTAGAGGCGTTAGGAGGCCAAGAGACCCAGTACTTC.

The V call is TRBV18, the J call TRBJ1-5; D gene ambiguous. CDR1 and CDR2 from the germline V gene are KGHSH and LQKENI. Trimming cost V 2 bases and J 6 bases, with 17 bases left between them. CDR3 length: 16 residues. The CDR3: CASSPYGGMGSQPQHF. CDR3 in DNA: TGTGCCAGCTCACCATACGGAGGAATGGGAAGTCAGCCCCAGCATTTT.

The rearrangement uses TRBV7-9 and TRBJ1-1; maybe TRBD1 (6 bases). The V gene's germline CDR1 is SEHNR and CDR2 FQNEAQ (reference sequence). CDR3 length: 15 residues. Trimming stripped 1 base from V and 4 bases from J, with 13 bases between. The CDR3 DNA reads TGTGCCAGCAGCTTAGGGCTGGGGGCTGGCACTGAAGCTTTCTTT. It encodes CASSLGLGAGTEAFF.

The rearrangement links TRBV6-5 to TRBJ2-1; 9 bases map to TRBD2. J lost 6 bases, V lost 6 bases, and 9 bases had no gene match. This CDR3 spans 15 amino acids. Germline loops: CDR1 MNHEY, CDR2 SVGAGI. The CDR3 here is CASRRGRGGPNEQFF. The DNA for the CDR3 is TGTGCCAGCAGGCGAGGGCGGGGGGGGCCCAATGAGCAGTTCTTC.

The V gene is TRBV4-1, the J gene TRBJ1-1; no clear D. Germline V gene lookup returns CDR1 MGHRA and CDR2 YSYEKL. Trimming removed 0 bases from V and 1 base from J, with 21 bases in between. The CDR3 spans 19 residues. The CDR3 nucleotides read TGCGCCAGCAGCCAAGATCCTTGGCGGGCGAACACCGGGAACACTGAAGCTTTCTTT. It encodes CASSQDPWRANTGNTEAFF.

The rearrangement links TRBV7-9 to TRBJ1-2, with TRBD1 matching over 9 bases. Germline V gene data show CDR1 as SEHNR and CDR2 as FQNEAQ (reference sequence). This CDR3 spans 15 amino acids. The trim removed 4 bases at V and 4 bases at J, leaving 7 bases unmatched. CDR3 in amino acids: CASSYGTGNAYGYTF. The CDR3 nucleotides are TGTGCCAGCAGCTATGGGACAGGGAACGCCTATGGCTACACCTTC.

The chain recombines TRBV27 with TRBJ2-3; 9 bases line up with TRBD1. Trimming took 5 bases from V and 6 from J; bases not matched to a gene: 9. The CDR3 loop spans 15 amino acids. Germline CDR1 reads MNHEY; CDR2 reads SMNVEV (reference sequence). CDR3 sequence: CASSGYRGPGDTQYF. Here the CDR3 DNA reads TGTGCCAGCAGTGGGTACAGGGGGCCGGGGGATACGCAGTATTTT.

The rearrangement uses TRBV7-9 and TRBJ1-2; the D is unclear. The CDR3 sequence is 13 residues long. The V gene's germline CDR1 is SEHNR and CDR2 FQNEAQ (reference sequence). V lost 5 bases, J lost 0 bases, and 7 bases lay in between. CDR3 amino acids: CASSPPSNYGYTF. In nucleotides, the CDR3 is TGTGCCAGCAGCCCTCCCTCTAACTATGGCTACACCTTC.

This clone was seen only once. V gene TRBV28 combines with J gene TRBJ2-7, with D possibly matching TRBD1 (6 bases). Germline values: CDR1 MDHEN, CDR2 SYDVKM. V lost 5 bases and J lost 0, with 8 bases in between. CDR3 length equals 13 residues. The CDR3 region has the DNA TGTGCCAGCAGTGGGGACAACTCCTACGAGCAGTACTTC. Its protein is CASSGDNSYEQYF.